A single sample gave rise to the 21 T cell receptor beta chains below, sequenced in a study of beta chain features in type 1 diabetes. Every isolated RNA sample was fully reverse transcribed, so sequencing captured expressed TCRB transcripts. Only in-frame clones appear in the TCRdb table, and some are missing; sequencing was by immunoSEQ multiplex PCR. Here the sample spans under 300,000 clones, 25% to 30% being singletons. Specimen: central memory CD4+ T cells from blood. The receptors were gathered from a man younger than 40 in good health.

This clone was seen a single time. The genes are TRBV7-2 and TRBJ2-5; D ambiguous. CDR3 length equals 13 residues. Germline V lookup: CDR1 SGHTA, CDR2 FQGNSA. V was clipped by 2 bases and J by 4 bases, with 8 bases between them. CDR3 sequence: CASSLRPRETQYF. CDR3 sequence (DNA): TGTGCCAGCAGCTTACGACCGCGAGAGACCCAGTACTTC.

The chain couples TRBV28 to TRBJ2-3; 7 bases align to TRBD1. Germline trimming cut 5 bases from V and 3 bases from J; bases unmatched to any gene: 5. The germline CDR1 and CDR2 sequences are MDHEN and SYDVKM. The CDR3 extends over 14 amino acids. The CDR3 spells CASSPGTVTDTQYF. In DNA, the CDR3 is TGTGCCAGCAGTCCAGGGACAGTGACAGATACGCAGTATTTT.

This clone was picked up many times. This chain joins TRBV14 and TRBJ2-5, with 7 bases aligning to TRBD1. The CDR3 loop spans 13 amino acids. V shed 2 bases and J 7 bases; nucleotides not matched to a gene: 4. Germline V gene sequence: CDR1 SGHDN, CDR2 FVKESK. The CDR3 DNA sequence: TGTGCCAGCAGCCAACAGGGGGTGACGACCCAGTACTTC. It translates to CASSQQGVTTQYF.

This clone was seen a few times. The rearrangement joins TRBV6-6 to TRBJ1-1, with 8 bases identical to TRBD1. V shed 6 bases, J shed 4 bases, and the junction held 7 bases outside the gene matches. The V gene's germline CDR1 is MNHNY and CDR2 SVGAGI (reference sequence). This CDR3 region has 14 residues. The CDR3 DNA is TGTGCCAGCAGATCAGGGGGCGAGGGCACTGAAGCTTTCTTT. Translated, it gives CASRSGGEGTEAFF.

Comment on this clone: Other DNA sequences of this sample code for an identical CDR3. This rearrangement joins TRBV28 to TRBJ2-3; D gene unclear. This CDR3 has 14 amino acids. The V end lost 5 bases, the J end lost 2 bases, and 11 bases lay between the germline ends. Germline lookup yields CDR1 MDHEN and CDR2 SYDVKM. In nucleotides, the CDR3 is TGTGCCAGCAGTGGCAGTCCCCTCACAGATACGCAGTATTTT. This encodes CASSGSPLTDTQYF.

This clone was counted a few times. This same CDR3 is encoded by further DNA sequences in the sample. V usage is TRBV30 and J usage is TRBJ1-5, with a possible D match to TRBD1 (5 bases). Per the germline V gene, CDR1 is GTSNPN and CDR2 is SVGIG (reference sequence). Trimming removed 2 bases from V and 3 bases from J, with 8 bases in between. The CDR3 is 13 residues long. The CDR3 DNA reads as TGTGCCTGGAGTTCCGGGGCCAATCAGCCCCAGCATTTT. Encoded protein: CAWSSGANQPQHF.

This clone was seen a few times. The chain has TRBV6-1 and TRBJ2-3; D perhaps matches TRBD2 (5 bases). There are 12 residues in the CDR3. V lost 8 bases to trimming and J lost 5 bases, with 11 bases between them. Germline CDR1 MNHNS, CDR2 SASEGT. The DNA of the CDR3 is TGTGCCAGCGGTACCCGGGGAGATACGCAGTATTTT. Protein sequence: CASGTRGDTQYF.

The genes are TRBV29-1 and TRBJ1-1, with D unresolved. The CDR3 has 12 residues. The germline CDR1 and CDR2 sequences are SQVTM and ANQGSEA. V was pared by 4 bases and J by 2 bases, with 8 bases between. The CDR3 region is CSVVEKNTEAFF. The CDR3 DNA reads as TGCAGCGTTGTTGAGAAAAACACTGAAGCTTTCTTT.

V and J are TRBV30 and TRBJ2-7, with TRBD1 identical over 7 bases. Unmatched junction bases numbered 11, after V lost 4 bases and J lost 5 bases. The CDR3 has 14 amino acids. CDR1 and CDR2 (germline): GTSNPN, SVGIG (reference sequence). CDR3 region: CAWNYRGLDDEQYF. The CDR3 DNA sequence: TGTGCCTGGAATTACAGGGGCCTCGATGACGAGCAGTACTTC. Complete variable domain (other parts from reference TRBV30 and TRBJ2-7): SQTIHQWPATLVQPVGSPLSLECTVEGTSNPNLYWYRQAAGRGLQLLFYSVGIGQISSEVPQNLSASRPQDRQFILSSKKLLLSDSGFYLCAWNYRGLDDEQYFGPGTRLTVT.

This clone occurred a few times. The J gene is TRBJ2-7, the V gene TRBV7-9, with a possible D match to TRBD1 (5 bases). Germline V gives CDR1 SEHNR, CDR2 FQNEAQ (reference sequence). This CDR3 has 13 amino acids. V gave up 6 bases and J gave up 4 bases, with 13 bases separating them. Here the CDR3 DNA reads TGTGCCAGCAGTCGCTTAGGGGCATACGAGCAGTACTTC. As protein: CASSRLGAYEQYF.

This clone was detected only a few times. In nucleotides, the CDR3 is TGTGCCAGCAGCTCGGGGGCTCGGGAGACCCAGTACTTC. It codes for CASSSGARETQYF. The rearrangement joins TRBV5-6 to TRBJ2-5; D may correspond to TRBD1 or TRBD2 (6 bases each). The length of the CDR3 is 13 residues. Trimming shortened V by 3 bases and J by 5 bases, and 11 bases separated the two germline ends. The germline V gene encodes CDR1 SGHDT and CDR2 YYEEEE.

This chain links TRBV19 with TRBJ2-6, with a weak D call TRBD1 (5 bases). Germline-derived CDR1 and CDR2 are LNHDA and SQIVND (reference sequence). The CDR3 spans 14 residues. Trimming left V 8 bases short and J 2 bases short, with 10 bases between. CDR3 sequence (DNA): TGTGCCAGTTGTTTAGGGGCTGGGGCCAACGTCCTGACTTTC. Protein: CASCLGAGANVLTF. The full variable domain, with the rest looked up from reference TRBV19 and TRBJ2-6, is DGGITQSPKYLFRKEGQNVTLSCEQNLNHDAMYWYRQDPGQGLRLIYYSQIVNDFQKGDIAEGYSVSREKKESFPLTVTSAQKNPTAFYLCASCLGAGANVLTFGAGSRLTVL.

The chain is built from TRBV7-2 and TRBJ2-3, with 13 bases lining up with TRBD2. The CDR3 is 16 amino acids. CDR1 SGHTA and CDR2 FQGNSA come from the germline V gene. With 5 bases clipped from V and 4 bases from J, the junction kept 6 bases outside the gene matches. CDR3 in DNA: TGTGCCAGCAGCCGGACTAGCGGGGGTAATTCAGATACGCAGTATTTT. Translating it yields CASSRTSGGNSDTQYF. Drawing the rest from reference TRBV7-2 and TRBJ2-3, the complete variable domain is GAGVSQSPSNKVTEKGKDVELRCDPISGHTALYWYRQSLGQGLEFLIYFQGNSAPDKSGLPSDRFSAERTGGSVSTLTIQRTQQEDSAVYLCASSRTSGGNSDTQYFGPGTRLTVL.

This clone has more than one count but fewer than ten. The CDR3 protein is CASSPPVGSLLYNEQFF. The CDR3 DNA reads TGTGCCAGCTCACCTCCTGTGGGCAGCCTATTATACAATGAGCAGTTCTTC. The chain employs TRBV18 and TRBJ2-1; no firm D call. CDR3 length: 17 amino acids. Looked up from germline, CDR1 is KGHSH and CDR2 is LQKENI. Trimming took off 3 bases at V and 4 bases at J, with 19 bases between the two ends.

This clone has more than one count but fewer than ten. This chain uses TRBV10-3 with TRBJ2-5; no firm D call. Trimming stripped 4 bases from V and 1 base from J, with 7 bases between. Germline CDR1 and CDR2: ENHRY and SYGVKD. This CDR3 is 13 amino acids long. CDR3 sequence: CAISGGSQETQYF. The CDR3 DNA reads as TGTGCCATCAGTGGGGGTAGCCAAGAGACCCAGTACTTC.

This clone was seen a handful of times. J is TRBJ1-4 and V is TRBV14; 8 bases map to TRBD1. Germline loops: CDR1 SGHDN, CDR2 FVKESK. With 4 bases clipped from V and 7 bases from J, the junction kept 2 bases outside the gene matches. The CDR3 is made up of 13 amino acids. CDR3 DNA: TGTGCCAGCAGCCGACAGGGGATTGAAAAACTGTTTTTT. Amino acid sequence: CASSRQGIEKLFF.

CDR3 bases: TGTGCCAGCAGTGAACCCGGGACAGGGAGGACTGAAGCTTTCTTT. Residues: CASSEPGTGRTEAFF. The rearrangement uses TRBV6-1 and TRBJ1-1; TRBD1 aligns across 9 bases. Germline values: CDR1 MNHNS, CDR2 SASEGT. The CDR3 runs 15 residues. V trimming: 2 bases; J trimming: 5 bases; junction bases outside the gene matches: 6.

The chain uses TRBV13 and TRBJ2-1; either TRBD1 or TRBD2 may fit D (5 bases each). This CDR3 has 13 amino acids. Per germline, CDR1 PRHDT and CDR2 FYEKMQ (reference sequence). V shed 8 bases and J shed 7 bases, with 15 bases lying between them. The DNA of the CDR3 is TGTGCCAGCCGGGGACCTACCCTTAATGAGCAGTTCTTC. Protein sequence: CASRGPTLNEQFF.

A remark on this clone: The junction does not match germline at one end; this may be a read error. CDR3 sequence: CASSHRDQETQYF. The CDR3 nucleotides are TGTGCCAGCAGCCACAGGGACCAAGAGACCCAGTACTTC. The gene calls are TRBV5-1 and TRBJ2-5, with D perhaps TRBD1 (6 bases). Germline CDR1 reads SGHRS; CDR2 reads YFSETQ. This CDR3 comprises 13 residues.

This chain connects TRBV15 to TRBJ2-7; D not certain. The V gene's germline CDR1 is LNHNV and CDR2 YYDKDF (reference sequence). CDR3 length: 15 residues. Trimming shortened V by 0 bases and J by 2 bases, and 11 bases separated the two germline ends. The chain's CDR3 is CATSRERGPTYEQYF. As DNA, the CDR3 is TGTGCCACCAGCAGAGAAAGAGGACCAACCTACGAGCAGTACTTC.

The chain is built from TRBV11-2 and TRBJ2-5; 11 positions agree with TRBD2. The V gene's germline CDR1 is SGHAT and CDR2 FQNNGV. Trimming cost V 1 base and J 3 bases; bases outside gene matches: 4. The CDR3 sequence is 16 residues long. The CDR3 nucleotides read TGTGCCAGCAGCTTAGGACTAGCGGGGTACAAAGAGACCCAGTACTTC. Translation gives CASSLGLAGYKETQYF. Complete variable domain (other parts from reference TRBV11-2 and TRBJ2-5): EAGVAQSPRYKIIEKRQSVAFWCNPISGHATLYWYQQILGQGPKLLIQFQNNGVVDDSQLPKDRFSAERLKGVDSTLKIQPAKLEDSAVYLCASSLGLAGYKETQYFGPGTRLLVL.